What follows is one T cell receptor (beta chain) and its context. The specificity of this receptor is unknown. Base-call qualities are not available, and no considerably larger clone is one nucleotide away. Donors were healthy HIV-negative adults with no recently reported acute infections or vaccinations. Every donor was a Caucasian adult living in Nashville, Tennessee, USA. CD4+ T cells were enriched by magnetic negative selection; naive cells were then positively selected on CD45RA, and the negative fraction formed the memory subset. Blood was obtained by leukapheresis, after which PBMCs were separated by Ficoll-Histopaque density gradient centrifugation and cryopreserved in liquid nitrogen vapor phase. Analytical flow cytometry was used to check the purity and quantity of every magnetically sorted T cell population. Each sorted fraction had its genomic DNA isolated and then quantified by UV absorbance on a Nanodrop 2000c.

Relative to germline, V is 4 bases shorter and J is 0 bases shorter, with 10 bases between their ends. CDR1 and CDR2 are read off the germline V gene as MGHRA and YSYEKL. Measured from the cysteine to the phenylalanine, the CDR3 is 14 residues long. Of all the DNA, just the CDR3 is kept, 42 bases in frame from base 1. Using the deep immunoSEQ assay, TCR CDR3 regions were amplified from genomic DNA by multiplex PCR. Extracted genomic DNA from each cell subset was distributed evenly across all wells of several immunoSEQ 96-well plates, and each plate was treated as a replicate. For sorted subsets, approximately 210 ng genomic DNA, equal to about 30,000 T cell genomes, was loaded into each replicate PCR. The purified libraries were quantified using a Qubit 3.0 fluorometer, sized with a Bioanalyzer 2100, and then quantified again using the KAPA Library Quantification kit. Every immunoSEQ 96-well plate was sequenced on a dedicated single-read 150-cycle Illumina NextSeq 550 flow cell. The paper's data handling went like this. Because only junctional sequences without quality scores were contained in the immunoSEQ output, filtering matching that applied to full-length reads could not be performed. Sequences were annotated with PyIR, a Python wrapper for IgBLAST v1.9, and V/J genes and CDR3 were assigned using IMGT germline references. Reads were removed for weak V/J assignments (E-value above 1e-6), missing CDR3, stop codons, out-of-frame junctions, or ambiguous translated residues. V3J clonotypes were defined as sequences sharing an identical inferred V gene, J gene, and CDR3 amino acid sequence. Percentage overlap between repertoires was computed as shared unique clonotypes divided by the size of the smaller repertoire. Repertoire richness was assessed with RTK rarefaction, the Chao1 estimator, and Recon v2.1 estimates of unobserved clonotypes. Generation probabilities were computed with OLGA for all TCRbeta clonotypes obtained by the gDNA method from a few donors. In its TCRdb copy, this immuneACCESS table keeps in-frame sequences only and misses some clones. Where compared with another copy, unresolved V genes explain less than half of these, and the others have no known cause. That table supplies the V and J calls and clone size; D and trimming were determined from the DNA. The sample table records roughly 1,500,000 clones; approximately 98% of these occur just once. The ten most abundant clones make up roughly 0.4% of the sample.

The data were obtained in a study of shared clonotypes between healthy human individuals (TCRdb year 2020). Regarding the study in general: Three men and a couple of women, aged 18 to 49 years, made up the cohort. For each donor, CD4 naive and CD4 memory were each given three plates, CD8 naive was given two plates, and CD8 memory was given one plate. Each donor's leukapheresis produced roughly between roughly 0.85 and 9.5 billion PBMCs. Libraries were prepared and TCR repertoires were sequenced by different laboratories using diverse techniques, in order to increase sequencing depth and limit assay-specific biases. To estimate repertoire size and how much clonotypes are shared between individuals, the study performed deep sequencing of blood TCR repertoires from five healthy adults. On the study overall, not on this receptor specifically: The small number of donors limited the genetic and exposure-history diversity represented. Sampling was limited to blood, and TCR repertoires in tissue likely differ from TCR repertoires in blood. Pairwise subsampling indicated that sequencing depth was expected to affect the degree of clonotype sharing among donors. Naive subsets generally had larger estimated clonotype richness than memory subsets. Sharing across several donors was observed for about 5% of naive CD4, less than 4% of naive CD8, 2.3% of memory CD4, and approximately 0.41% of memory CD8 clonotypes. Compared with non-shared clonotypes, clonotypes shared by all four sorted-subset donors had higher generation probabilities. Rarefaction of sorted-subset datasets indicated incomplete sequencing despite the large sequencing depth.

The rearranged chain carries TRBV4-1 and TRBJ2-7; no D gene is confidently identified. The sample was naive CD4+ T cells sorted from blood. According to the study, the label for this sample's cell subset or site signals: CD45RA+ positively selected. The source of this sequence is a man under 40 in good health. This receptor has the CDR3 CASSPWQSSYEQYF. DNA sequence: TGCGCCAGCAGCCCGTGGCAGAGCTCCTACGAGCAGTACTTC.